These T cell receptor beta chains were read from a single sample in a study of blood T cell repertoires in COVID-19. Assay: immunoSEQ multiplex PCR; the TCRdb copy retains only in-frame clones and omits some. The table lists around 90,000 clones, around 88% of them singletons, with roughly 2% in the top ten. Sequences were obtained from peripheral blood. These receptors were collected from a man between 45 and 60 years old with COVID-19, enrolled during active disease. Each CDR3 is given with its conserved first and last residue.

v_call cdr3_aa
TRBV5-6 CASSFSTGDPYGYTF
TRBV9 CASSVVVADGEQFF
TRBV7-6 CASSPGLAGDLYNEQFF
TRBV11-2 CASSRPGRDSYGYTF
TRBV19 CASSLFWGGDQPQHF
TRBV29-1 CSVGDQPQHF
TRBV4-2 CASSQALTGTWAAFF
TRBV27 CASSLGGAYGYTF
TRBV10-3 CAISAGVSEQYF
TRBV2 CASSRENRGYTF
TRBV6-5 CASSYYTGGSNTEAFF
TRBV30 CAWNTRVSYNEQFF
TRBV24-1 CATSDLQGGRETQYF
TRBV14 CASSKIGGTGPGELFF
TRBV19 CASSMTGAIIHGYTF
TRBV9 CASSVADRGGYGYTF
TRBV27 CASSLYPGGGTGELFF
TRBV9 CASSIGTGGSYEQYF
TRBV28 CASSSPGRGLPQHF
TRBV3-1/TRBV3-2 CASSRRGENIQYF
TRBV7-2 CASSLAGTESGANVLTF
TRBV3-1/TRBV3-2 CASSRGQGAVSPLHF
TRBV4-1 CASGVRTGERYGYTF
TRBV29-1 CSVVGDINTGELFF
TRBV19 CASSAAGEQFF
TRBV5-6 CASSFFGRGYTF
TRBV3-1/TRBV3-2 CASYGETGYGYTF
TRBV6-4 CASSILAGESGEQFF
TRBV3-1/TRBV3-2 CASSQDWGGPETQYF
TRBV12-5 CASGLVPGTGVTEAFF
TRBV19 CASSILQGNTEAFF
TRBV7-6 CASSPTYQLTGDGYTF
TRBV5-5 CASSPEGTIRNSPLHF